One and the same sample provided the 27 T cell receptor beta chains below, sequenced in a study of shared clonotypes between healthy human individuals. TCRdb keeps only in-frame clones here, not all; method: immunoSEQ multiplex PCR. The sample consists of 1.5 million to 2.5 million clones, approximately 94% of them appearing once. CD8 cells classed as naive were CD45RO-negative and positively selected for CCR7, excluding terminally differentiated effector memory CD45RA+ cells. Sequenced material: naive CD8+ T cells sorted from blood. The receptors were gathered from a man aged 18 to 29 in good health.

The chain employs TRBV6-1 and TRBJ1-1; TRBD1 matches 10 bases. V gave up 5 bases and J gave up 6 bases; unmatched junction bases: 6. CDR1 is MNHNS, CDR2 SASEGT, per germline. This CDR3 has 14 residues. The CDR3 region has the DNA TGTGCCAGCAGTCAACCAGGGACAGGGGCTGAAGCTTTCTTT. As protein: CASSQPGTGAEAFF.

The genes are TRBV4-3 and TRBJ2-3; TRBD2 matches 7 bases. Germline V gene data show CDR1 as LGHNA and CDR2 as YSLEER. The J segment lost 6 bases and the V segment lost 0 bases, leaving 12 bases of the junction unmatched. The CDR3 sequence is 17 residues long. The DNA for the CDR3 is TGCGCCAGCAGCCAAGATCTCGCTAGCGGAAACCTCGATACGCAGTATTTT. Protein: CASSQDLASGNLDTQYF.

The V call is TRBV29-1, the J call TRBJ2-1; D possibly uses TRBD1 or TRBD2 (5 bases each). The V end lost 3 bases, the J end lost 6 bases, and 24 bases lay between the germline ends. CDR1 is SQVTM and CDR2 is ANQGSEA in the germline V gene. This CDR3 has 17 amino acids. CDR3 protein: CSVEDFTGTAGVNEQFF. CDR3 DNA: TGCAGCGTTGAGGACTTTACCGGGACGGCTGGGGTCAATGAGCAGTTCTTC.

The chain joins TRBV19 to TRBJ1-5; TRBD1 matches 9 bases. Germline CDR1 reads LNHDA; CDR2 reads SQIVND (reference sequence). With V trimmed by 5 bases and J by 0 bases, 8 bases remained unmatched. There are 17 residues in the CDR3. CDR3: CASSPQTGGSSNQPQHF. The DNA of the CDR3 is TGTGCCAGTAGTCCCCAGACAGGGGGGTCTAGCAATCAGCCCCAGCATTTT.

This sequence joins TRBV5-4 and TRBJ2-5; TRBD1 agrees at 8 bases. Germline values: CDR1 SGHNT, CDR2 YYREEE (reference sequence). V trimming: 6 bases; J trimming: 3 bases; junction bases outside the gene matches: 10. The CDR3 is made up of 15 amino acids. For the CDR3, the DNA is TGTGCCAGCAACCTACAGGGGGGCCCCGAAGAGACCCAGTACTTC. Its translation: CASNLQGGPEETQYF.

The CDR3, as DNA: TGTGCCAGCAGTAGAGAGAACACAGATACGCAGTATTTT. Encoded protein: CASSRENTDTQYF. V usage is TRBV13 and J usage is TRBJ2-3; D call uncertain. Germline CDR1 and CDR2: PRHDT and FYEKMQ (reference sequence). V lost 6 bases, J lost 2 bases, and 9 bases lay in between. The CDR3 is 13 residues long.

On this clone itself: One base separates it from a far larger clone, so it is likely a read error. Other DNA sequences within the sample encode an identical CDR3. The chain carries TRBV2 and TRBJ1-1, with D hard to call. This CDR3 has 12 amino acids. V was trimmed by 5 bases and J by 0 bases, leaving 4 bases between them. Germline CDR1 reads SNHLY; CDR2 reads FYNNEI. The CDR3 reads CASSYLNTEAFF. CDR3 sequence (DNA): TGTGCCAGCAGTTACCTGAACACTGAAGCTTTCTTT.

The chain is built from TRBV25-1 and TRBJ2-1; weak D call: TRBD2 (6 bases). Trimming cost V 2 bases and J 1 base, with 6 bases left between them. The germline V gene has CDR1 MGHDK and CDR2 SYGVNS. The CDR3 runs to 14 residues. As DNA, the CDR3 is TGTGCCAGCAGTGAACGGGGGTCCTACAATGAGCAGTTCTTC. Encoded protein: CASSERGSYNEQFF. Based on the CDR3 plus reference TRBV25-1 and TRBJ2-1, the full variable domain is EADIYQTPRYLVIGTGKKITLECSQTMGHDKMYWYQQDPGMELHLIHYSYGVNSTEKGDLSSESTVSRIRTEHFPLTLESARPSHTSQYLCASSERGSYNEQFFGPGTRLTVL.

The chain joins TRBV7-9 to TRBJ2-2, with unresolved D. The germline V and J ends were trimmed by 0 bases and 5 bases, with 4 bases remaining between them. CDR1 SEHNR and CDR2 FQNEAQ come from the germline V gene (reference sequence). The length of the CDR3 is 13 residues. For the CDR3, the DNA is TGTGCCAGCAGCTTAGCGATAACCGGGGAGCTGTTTTTT. Amino acids: CASSLAITGELFF.

This chain uses TRBV9 with TRBJ2-7, with a weak D call TRBD1 (8 bases). The CDR3 loop spans 15 amino acids. Trimming shortened V by 2 bases and J by 2 bases, and 14 bases separated the two germline ends. Looked up from germline, CDR1 is SGDLS and CDR2 is YYNGEE. In nucleotides, the CDR3 is TGTGCCAGCAGCGTTACAGGGGGGGCGGCCTACGAGCAGTACTTC. This sequence encodes CASSVTGGAAYEQYF.

The rearrangement uses TRBV4-2 and TRBJ2-3, with TRBD2 matching 8 bases. The CDR3 runs 18 residues. Germline CDR1 is LGHNA and CDR2 is YNFKEQ. Trimming removed 1 base from V and 2 bases from J; junction bases left unmatched: 11. CDR3 sequence (DNA): TGTGCCAGCAGCCAAGTGAATTGGGTAGCGGGGAACACAGATACGCAGTATTTT. This sequence encodes CASSQVNWVAGNTDTQYF.

V is TRBV6-5 and J is TRBJ1-5; TRBD1 might be the D (6 bases). The CDR3 contains 12 residues. The germline gives CDR1 MNHEY, CDR2 SVGAGI. Trimming shortened V by 7 bases and J by 10 bases, and 14 bases separated the two germline ends. Here the CDR3 DNA reads TGTGCCAGCAAGCCCACACAGGGACCCCAGCATTTT. This translates into CASKPTQGPQHF.

The chain has TRBV27 and TRBJ2-1; D might be TRBD2 (6 bases). V gave up 0 bases and J gave up 3 bases, with 12 bases separating them. Germline CDR1 and CDR2: MNHEY and SMNVEV (reference sequence). This CDR3 contains 16 residues. CDR3 in amino acids: CASSLSAGRIYNEQFF. CDR3 DNA sequence: TGTGCCAGCAGTTTATCTGCCGGGAGAATCTACAATGAGCAGTTCTTC.

The genes are TRBV27 and TRBJ1-1; no firm D call. The CDR3 is made up of 13 amino acids. With 4 bases removed from V and 4 bases from J, the gap between germline ends came to 10 bases. Per germline, CDR1 MNHEY and CDR2 SMNVEV (reference sequence). CDR3 sequence: CASSYGAGTEAFF. CDR3 coding DNA: TGTGCCAGCAGTTACGGCGCAGGCACTGAAGCTTTCTTT.

The CDR3 loop reads CASSLGQGSLYGYTF. Written as DNA, the CDR3 is TGTGCCAGCAGCTTAGGACAGGGCTCGCTCTATGGCTACACCTTC. The chain uses TRBV5-5 and TRBJ1-2, with 8 nucleotides matching TRBD1. Trimming took 2 bases from V and 4 from J; bases not matched to a gene: 7. The CDR3 loop spans 15 amino acids. CDR1 and CDR2 from the germline V gene are SGHKS and YYEKEE (reference sequence). Filled out from reference TRBV5-5 and TRBJ1-2, the complete variable domain reads DAGVTQSPTHLIKTRGQQVTLRCSPISGHKSVSWYQQVLGQGPQFIFQYYEKEERGRGNFPDRFSARQFPNYSSELNVNALLLGDSALYLCASSLGQGSLYGYTFGSGTRLTVV.

As regards this clone: Distinct nucleotide sequences in the sample also encode this CDR3. The chain links TRBV28 to TRBJ1-1; D unclear. With 6 bases removed from V and 0 bases from J, the gap between germline ends came to 8 bases. CDR1 and CDR2 (germline): MDHEN, SYDVKM. The CDR3 totals 13 residues. CDR3 sequence (DNA): TGTGCCAGCAGCCTTACAGTGAACACTGAAGCTTTCTTT. This translates into CASSLTVNTEAFF.

The chain combines TRBV4-1 with TRBJ2-3; D perhaps matches TRBD1 (6 bases). Per germline, CDR1 MGHRA and CDR2 YSYEKL. The ends were cut back, 3 bases at V and 2 bases at J, with 15 bases in the middle. The CDR3 is 16 amino acids. CDR3 loop: CASSQEDSAYTDTQYF. CDR3 DNA: TGCGCCAGCAGCCAGGAGGACAGCGCCTACACAGATACGCAGTATTTT.

CDR3 DNA sequence: TGTGCCAGCAGCGCGTACCGGGACACAAGTTATGGCTACACCTTC. It specifies CASSAYRDTSYGYTF. The chain has TRBV9 and TRBJ1-2, with a possible D match to TRBD1 (6 bases). Germline CDR1 is SGDLS and CDR2 is YYNGEE. CDR3 size: 15 residues. V lost 3 bases to trimming and J lost 5 bases, with 17 bases between them.

The chain uses TRBV6-1 and TRBJ2-3, with D possibly being TRBD1 (5 bases). V gave up 2 bases and J gave up 0 bases, with 21 bases separating them. The CDR3 has 19 amino acids. Germline assignment: CDR1 MNHNS and CDR2 SASEGT. Written as DNA, the CDR3 is TGTGCCAGCAGTGAATGGGGCGCCTGGGGCGTCATGAGCACAGATACGCAGTATTTT. This codes for CASSEWGAWGVMSTDTQYF.

J is TRBJ2-1 and V is TRBV7-6, with D perhaps matching TRBD2 (7 bases). There are 15 residues in the CDR3. In germline, CDR1 is SGHVS, CDR2 FNYEAQ. Trimming removed 1 base at V and 6 bases at J, with 13 bases between. The CDR3 bases are TGTGCCAGCAGCTTAGTGGGGGGGCTAGTCAATGAGCAGTTCTTC. The encoded protein is CASSLVGGLVNEQFF.

The rearrangement links TRBV13 to TRBJ2-7; D is ambiguous. CDR1 and CDR2 from the germline V gene are PRHDT and FYEKMQ (reference sequence). V shed 0 bases and J shed 0 bases, with 15 bases lying between them. The CDR3 spans 17 residues. The chain's CDR3 is CASSLGQVGLSSYEQYF. In DNA, the CDR3 is TGTGCCAGCAGCTTAGGCCAAGTTGGGCTTAGCTCCTACGAGCAGTACTTC. Full variable domain (remainder filled in from reference TRBV13 and TRBJ2-7): AAGVIQSPRHLIKEKRETATLKCYPIPRHDTVYWYQQGPGQDPQFLISFYEKMQSDKGSIPDRFSAQQFSDYHSELNMSSLELGDSALYFCASSLGQVGLSSYEQYFGPGTRLTVT.

This clone was counted a single time. V usage is TRBV30 and J usage is TRBJ2-7; perhaps TRBD1 as D (6 bases). From germline, CDR1 is GTSNPN and CDR2 SVGIG (reference sequence). Trimming shortened V by 3 bases and J by 3 bases, and 12 bases separated the two germline ends. CDR3 size: 13 residues. The CDR3 DNA follows: TGTGCCTGGAGGGGGGCAGGGGACTACGAGCAGTACTTC. Translation gives CAWRGAGDYEQYF.

This clone has a single count. The genes are TRBV4-1 and TRBJ2-1; TRBD2 is a possible D gene (6 bases). The V end was cut by 3 bases, the J end by 10 bases, with 16 bases between. The CDR3 sequence is 14 residues long. CDR1 is MGHRA and CDR2 is YSYEKL in the germline V gene. The CDR3 sequence: CASSQEGSELEQFF. DNA for the CDR3: TGCGCCAGCAGCCAGGAGGGTAGCGAGTTGGAGCAGTTCTTC.

This chain links TRBV7-9 with TRBJ2-5; no clear D gene. Looked up from germline, CDR1 is SEHNR and CDR2 is FQNEAQ (reference sequence). The ends were cut back, 4 bases at V and 4 bases at J, with 10 bases in the middle. The CDR3 runs to 13 residues. CDR3 bases: TGTGCCAGCAGCTCTCCCCTTGGAGAGACCCAGTACTTC. It encodes CASSSPLGETQYF. Full variable domain (rest looked up from reference TRBV7-9 and TRBJ2-5): DTGVSQNPRHKITKRGQNVTFRCDPISEHNRLYWYRQTLGQGPEFLTYFQNEAQLEKSRLLSDRFSAERPKGSFSTLEIQRTEQGDSAMYLCASSSPLGETQYFGPGTRLLVL.

This clone has a handful of counts. Other DNA sequences in this specimen translate into the identical CDR3. This chain connects TRBV9 to TRBJ1-1, with 8 bases aligning to TRBD1. V was pared by 3 bases and J by 5 bases, with 0 bases of the junction left unmatched. Germline V CDR1 and CDR2: SGDLS, YYNGEE. The CDR3 is 12 amino acids. CDR3 loop: CASSGQGTEAFF. CDR3 sequence (DNA): TGTGCCAGCAGCGGACAGGGGACTGAAGCTTTCTTT.

The V and J genes are TRBV27 and TRBJ1-1, with 9 bases that match TRBD1. The CDR3 spans 14 residues. Germline trimming cut 6 bases from V and 3 bases from J; bases unmatched to any gene: 5. Germline-derived CDR1 and CDR2 are MNHEY and SMNVEV (reference sequence). CDR3 loop: CASRGTGRDTEAFF. Here the CDR3 DNA reads TGTGCCAGCAGGGGGACAGGGAGAGACACTGAAGCTTTCTTT.

The gene calls are TRBV4-1 and TRBJ2-2, with 9 positions matching TRBD2. Trimming removed 1 base from V and 0 bases from J; junction bases left unmatched: 6. Germline V gene sequence: CDR1 MGHRA, CDR2 YSYEKL. The CDR3 length is 18 residues. CDR3 in amino acids: CASSQAVSSGANTGELFF. CDR3 nucleotide sequence: TGCGCCAGCAGCCAAGCCGTTTCTAGCGGGGCGAACACCGGGGAGCTGTTTTTT.